The rows below give T cell receptor beta chains drawn from one sample of a study of cytotoxic CD8 clonotypes in ibrutinib-treated CLL. The data were produced by immunoSEQ multiplex PCR, yet TCRdb's version contains in-frame clones alone and is incomplete. The sample shows around 330,000 clones, about 61% of them seen only once. The specimen comprised PBMCs, sampled after 36 months of ibrutinib treatment. All receptors derive from a human donor with chronic lymphocytic leukemia. The CDR3 runs from the conserved cysteine through the conserved F or W. D genes are given only for firm matches. Expanded clones are given a class, and other clones once, few, many or no size at all.

j_call clone_size d_call v_call cdr3_aa cdr3_nt
TRBJ2-1 NA NA TRBV27 CASSLGTRPGNEQFF TGTGCCAGCAGTTTAGGGACCCGGCCGGGCAATGAGCAGTTCTTC
TRBJ1-1 NA TRBD1 TRBV2 CASSEAGLGQGVFVFTEAFF TGTGCCAGCAGTGAAGCTGGACTGGGACAGGGTGTTTTTGTCTTCACTGAAGCTTTCTTT
TRBJ2-7 NA TRBD2 TRBV30 CAWRERGDYEQYF TGTGCCTGGAGAGAGCGGGGGGACTACGAGCAGTACTTC
TRBJ2-7 NA TRBD1 TRBV7-9 CASSLGQGLEQYF TGTGCCAGCAGCCTGGGACAGGGTCTGGAGCAGTACTTC
TRBJ2-3 few NA TRBV4-2 CASWAGATDTQYF TGTGCCAGCTGGGCAGGGGCCACGGATACGCAGTATTTT
TRBJ2-7 NA NA TRBV28 CASRPFEASIYEQYF TGTGCCAGCAGGCCCTTTGAGGCTAGTATCTACGAGCAGTACTTC
TRBJ2-3 NA TRBD2 TRBV4-1 CASSQAGGEYTQYF TGCGCCAGCAGCCAGGCGGGGGGGGAATATACGCAGTATTTT
TRBJ1-5 NA NA TRBV19 CASSIGYQPQHF TGTGCCAGTAGTATAGGATATCAGCCCCAGCATTTT
TRBJ1-5 NA NA TRBV11-3 CASRQGGTDSNQPQHF TGTGCCAGCAGGCAAGGGGGAACAGATAGCAATCAGCCCCAGCATTTT
TRBJ2-7 NA TRBD2 TRBV7-2 CASSPGLDSYEQYF TGTGCCAGCAGCCCAGGACTAGATTCCTACGAGCAGTACTTC
TRBJ1-2 NA TRBD1 TRBV6-5 CASRTGAAYKSYTF TGTGCCAGCAGGACAGGGGCTGCCTATAAGAGCTACACCTTC
TRBJ2-1 NA NA TRBV9 CASSPRDWIYNEQFF TGTGCCAGCAGCCCCAGGGACTGGATCTACAATGAGCAGTTCTTC
TRBJ2-7 NA NA TRBV25-1 CATPRPMEAEQYF TGTGCCACCCCCCGACCCATGGAGGCCGAGCAGTACTTC
TRBJ2-3 once TRBD2 TRBV25-1 CASSETSGRGPDTQYF TGTGCCAGCAGTGAAACTAGCGGGAGGGGCCCAGATACGCAGTATTTT
TRBJ1-5 NA NA TRBV19 CASSPQWVSNQPQHF TGTGCCAGTAGCCCCCAGTGGGTTAGTAATCAGCCCCAGCATTTT
TRBJ2-7 NA NA TRBV5-1 CASSLVTGASYEQYF TGCGCCAGCAGCTTGGTAACCGGGGCTTCCTACGAGCAGTACTTC
TRBJ2-7 NA TRBD2 TRBV5-1 CASSLMVAGPDEQYF TGCGCCAGCAGCTTGATGGTAGCGGGACCCGACGAGCAGTACTTC
TRBJ1-4 NA NA TRBV9 CASSVGFTGTNEKLFF TGTGCCAGCAGCGTAGGTTTCACGGGGACTAATGAAAAACTGTTTTTT
TRBJ2-7 NA TRBD2 TRBV11-2 CATLKLAGGLYEQYF TGTGCCACTCTAAAACTAGCGGGGGGCCTCTACGAGCAGTACTTC
TRBJ2-7 NA NA TRBV12-5 CASGLVTYEQYF TGTGCTAGTGGTTTGGTAACCTACGAGCAGTACTTC
TRBJ2-1 NA NA TRBV9 CASSVEKLRGSEQFF TGTGCCAGCAGCGTAGAGAAGTTGCGGGGTTCTGAGCAGTTCTTC
TRBJ1-5 NA NA TRBV10-1 CASSDSRGPQHF TGCGCCAGCAGTGACAGTCGGGGGCCCCAGCATTTT
TRBJ2-3 NA NA TRBV18 CASSPAGWTDTQYF TGTGCCAGCTCACCTGCGGGGTGGACAGATACGCAGTATTTT
TRBJ1-5 few TRBD1 TRBV4-1 CASSQRGDSYPKDQPQHF TGCGCCAGCAGTCAGAGGGGGGACAGCTATCCGAAGGATCAGCCCCAGCATTTT
TRBJ2-1 NA TRBD2 TRBV7-9 CASSFWTSHNEQFF TGTGCCAGCAGCTTTTGGACTAGTCACAATGAGCAGTTCTTC
TRBJ1-4 NA NA TRBV5-1 CASSTATNEKLFF TGCGCCAGCAGTACTGCAACTAATGAAAAACTGTTTTTT